The entry below gives a single T cell receptor beta chain sequence along with its context. The table lists this clone with a few counts. No antigen is known for it. Per-base qualities were not stored, and no clone one base away is much larger. Using the deep immunoSEQ assay, multiplex PCR amplified TCR CDR3 regions from genomic DNA. Extracted genomic DNA from each cell subset was spread evenly across all wells of several immunoSEQ 96-well plates, with each plate serving as a replicate. For sorted subsets, each replicate PCR was loaded with approximately 190 ng genomic DNA, equivalent to about 30,000 T cell genomes. The purified libraries were quantified using a Qubit 3.0 fluorometer, sized with a Bioanalyzer 2100, and then quantified again using the KAPA Library Quantification kit. A separate single-read 150-cycle Illumina NextSeq 550 flow cell was used to sequence each immunoSEQ 96-well plate. The authors' analysis ran thus. Because the immunoSEQ output included only junctional sequences and no quality scores, the filtering could not be the same as the filtering used for full-length reads. Sequences were annotated with PyIR, a Python wrapper for IgBLAST v1.9, and V/J genes and CDR3 were assigned using IMGT germline references. Any read was removed if the V/J assignment was weak (E-value above 1e-6), the CDR3 was missing, or the read contained stop codons, out-of-frame junctions, or ambiguous translated residues. V3J clonotypes were defined as sequences sharing an identical inferred V gene, J gene, and CDR3 amino acid sequence. To compute the percentage overlap between repertoires, the number of shared unique clonotypes was divided by the size of the smaller repertoire. Repertoire richness was assessed with RTK rarefaction, the Chao1 estimator, and Recon v2.1 estimates of unobserved clonotypes. OLGA was used to compute generation probabilities for all TCRbeta clonotypes that the gDNA method yielded from a few donors. Sourced from immuneACCESS, this table was stored by TCRdb with only in-frame sequences that have V and J called. A share of the clones is absent; for the studies checked, an unresolved V gene accounts for under half, and the remainder has no known explanation. V and J calls and clone size follow that table, whereas D and trimming were derived from the DNA. In all, the sample holds some 500,000 clones, and approximately 94% of those were seen once. In total, the top ten clones hold 0.05% to 0.07% of the sample.

The germline V end is reduced by 6 bases and the J end by 2 bases; junction bases left unmatched: 3. From the cysteine through the phenylalanine, the CDR3 covers 13 amino acids. Left in the record is the CDR3 DNA by itself, 39 bases read in frame from the first base. The germline V gene (reference sequence) sets CDR1 to LNHDA and CDR2 to SQIVND. The data belong to a study of shared clonotypes between healthy human individuals (dated by TCRdb to about 2020). With regard to the full study: A couple of women and a few men aged 18 to 49 years were included in the cohort. For each donor, CD4 naive and CD4 memory were each run on three plates, CD8 naive on two plates, and CD8 memory on one plate. The study deeply sequenced blood TCR repertoires of five healthy adults to estimate repertoire size and the extent of clonotype sharing between individuals. To increase sequencing depth and limit assay-specific biases, TCR repertoire library preparation and sequencing were carried out by different laboratories using diverse techniques. Between about 0.8 and 9.5 billion PBMCs per donor were obtained by leukapheresis. What the authors observed across the whole study: Sampling was limited to blood, and TCR repertoires in tissue likely differ from TCR repertoires in blood. Compared with non-shared clonotypes, clonotypes shared by all four sorted-subset donors had higher generation probabilities. The genetic and exposure-history diversity represented was limited by the small number of donors. When a few donors were compared, the shared fraction of clonotypes was roughly 4.8% for naive CD4, less than 4% for naive CD8, roughly 2.3% for memory CD4, and roughly 0.4% for memory CD8. Incomplete sequencing was indicated by rarefaction of sorted-subset datasets, despite the large sequencing depth. Based on pairwise subsampling, the degree of clonotype sharing among donors was expected to be affected by sequencing depth. Naive subsets generally had larger estimated clonotype richness than memory subsets.

The donors were healthy, HIV-negative adults who had no recently reported acute infections or vaccinations. Every donor was a Caucasian adult residing in Nashville, Tennessee, USA. Magnetic negative selection was used to enrich CD4+ T cells, after which naive cells were positively selected on CD45RA and the negative fraction became the memory subset. Blood was collected by leukapheresis, and PBMCs were isolated by Ficoll-Histopaque density gradient centrifugation and then cryopreserved in liquid nitrogen vapor phase. Purity and quantity of every magnetically sorted T cell population were checked by analytical flow cytometry. From each sorted fraction, genomic DNA was isolated and quantified by UV absorbance on a Nanodrop 2000c.

The sequence came from a woman aged 25 to 39 in good health. The sequence links TRBV19 to TRBJ2-7; TRBD1 matches 8 bases in the middle. The sequencing sample was made of naive CD4+ T cells sorted from blood. This specimen's cell subset or site label, interpreted: CD45RA+ positively selected. The sequenced DNA: TGTGCCAGTAGCCGACAGGGGACCTACGAGCAGTACTTC. Its translation reads: CASSRQGTYEQYF.